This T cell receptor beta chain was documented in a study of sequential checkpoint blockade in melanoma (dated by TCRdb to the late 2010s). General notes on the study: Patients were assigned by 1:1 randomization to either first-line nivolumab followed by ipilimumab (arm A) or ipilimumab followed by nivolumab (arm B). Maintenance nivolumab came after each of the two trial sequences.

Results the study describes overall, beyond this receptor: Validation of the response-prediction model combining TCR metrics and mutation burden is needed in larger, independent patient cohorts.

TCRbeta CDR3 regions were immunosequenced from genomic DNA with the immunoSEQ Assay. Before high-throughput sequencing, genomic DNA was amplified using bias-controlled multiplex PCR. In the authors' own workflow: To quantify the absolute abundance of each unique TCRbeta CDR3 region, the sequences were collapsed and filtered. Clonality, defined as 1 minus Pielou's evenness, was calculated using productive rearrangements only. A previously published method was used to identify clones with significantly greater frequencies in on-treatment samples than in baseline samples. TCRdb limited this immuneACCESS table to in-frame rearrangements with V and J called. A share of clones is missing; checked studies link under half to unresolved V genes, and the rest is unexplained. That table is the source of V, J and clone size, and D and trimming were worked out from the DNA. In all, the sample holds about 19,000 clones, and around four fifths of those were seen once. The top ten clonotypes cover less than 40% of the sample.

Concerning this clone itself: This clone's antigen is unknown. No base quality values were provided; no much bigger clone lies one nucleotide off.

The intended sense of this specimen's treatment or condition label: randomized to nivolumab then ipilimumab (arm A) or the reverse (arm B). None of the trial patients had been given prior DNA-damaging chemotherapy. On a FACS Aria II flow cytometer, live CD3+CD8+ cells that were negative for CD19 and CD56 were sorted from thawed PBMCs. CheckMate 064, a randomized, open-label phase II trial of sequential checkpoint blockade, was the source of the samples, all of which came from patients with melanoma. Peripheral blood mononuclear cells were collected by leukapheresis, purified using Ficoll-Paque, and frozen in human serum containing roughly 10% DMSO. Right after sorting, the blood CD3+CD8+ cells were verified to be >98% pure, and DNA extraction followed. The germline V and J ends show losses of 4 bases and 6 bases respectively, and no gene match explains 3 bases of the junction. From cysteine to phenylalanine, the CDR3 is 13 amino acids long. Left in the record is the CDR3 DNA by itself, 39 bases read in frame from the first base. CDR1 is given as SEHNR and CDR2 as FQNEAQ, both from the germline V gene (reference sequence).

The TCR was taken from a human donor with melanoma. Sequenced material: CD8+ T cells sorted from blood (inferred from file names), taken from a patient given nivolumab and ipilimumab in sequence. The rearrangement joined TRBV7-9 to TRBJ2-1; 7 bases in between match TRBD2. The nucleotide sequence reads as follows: TGTGCCAGCAGCTCTGGACTAGGCAATGAGCAGTTCTTC. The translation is CASSSGLGNEQFF.